This T cell receptor (beta chain) was identified during a study of TIL therapy for anti-PD-1-resistant metastatic lung cancer. Time point here: pre-treatment sample, taken before nivolumab and TIL therapy. The tumor samples were excised metastases, mostly pleural nodules or supraclavicular lymph nodes. Germline CDR1 is SGHDN and CDR2 is FVKESK. With V trimmed by 0 bases and J by 1 base, 4 bases remained unmatched. The length of the CDR3 is 17 residues. Sequencing used immunoSEQ v3. Only in-frame clones appear in the TCRdb table, and some are missing; sequencing was by immunoSEQ multiplex PCR. The profile shows 45,000 to 60,000 clones, 55% to 75% of them singletons.

The sample consisted of tumor tissue, taken at baseline. The sequence was obtained from a person aged 25-85 years with non-small cell lung cancer. The rearrangement joins TRBV14 to TRBJ2-2, with TRBD2 matching over 8 bases. The CDR3 sequence: CASSQDQAGVNTGELFF. The CDR3 nucleotides read TGTGCCAGCAGCCAAGATCAAGCGGGGGTGAACACCGGGGAGCTGTTTTTT.